This is a list of T cell receptor beta chains from one sample in a study of monozygotic twins with inflammatory bowel disease. TCRdb re-called the 5' RACE reads, yielding one record per CDR3 amino acid sequence without DNA. The table for this sample gives about 140,000 distinct CDR3 sequences. Sample: blood. The origin of the receptors is a human donor with ulcerative colitis or Crohn's disease, or a healthy co-twin of an affected twin (not recorded which). Each CDR3 is given with its conserved first and last residue.

>TRBV5-1|TRBJ2-7
CASSFGDRPGYEQYF
>TRBV7-9|TRBJ1-2
CASSMRQDDGYTF
>TRBV7-2|TRBJ2-3
CASSLEIRTDTQYF
>TRBV28|TRBJ1-3
CASSEVSGNTIYF
>TRBV5-1|TRBJ2-3
CASSLRPHEADTQYF
>TRBV7-7|TRBJ2-1
CASSSDLSSYNEQFF
>TRBV13|TRBJ1-1
CASSLSTEAFF
>TRBV7-2|TRBJ2-4
CASSLTSGGTKNIQYF
>TRBV7-9|TRBJ2-1
CASSFAGRYNEQFF
>TRBV9|TRBJ1-6
CASRPGQANSPLHF
>TRBV5-1|TRBJ2-7
CASSLTSGGLTYEQYF
>TRBV12-5|TRBJ1-1
CASGLNTGGGTEAFF
>TRBV4-1|TRBJ2-3
CASSQVSGGASTDTQYF
>TRBV29-1|TRBJ2-4
CSVEGAGTKNIQYF
>TRBV12-3/TRBV12-4|TRBJ2-5
CASRLAGGPETQYF
>TRBV20-1|TRBJ2-2
CSARFRAGELFF
>TRBV19|TRBJ2-7
CASSRDRNYEQYF
>TRBV5-1|TRBJ2-7
CASSLGVRQGGSYEQYF
>TRBV7-2|TRBJ2-5
CASSPARWTQYF
>TRBV7-9|TRBJ1-2
CASSHPGGGDYGYTF
>TRBV18|TRBJ2-1
CASFGTPSNEQFF
>TRBV6-5|TRBJ2-5
CASRLRGGETQYF
>TRBV5-1|TRBJ2-7
CASSSDRGHEQYF
>TRBV6-5|TRBJ1-2
CASRYVGDRETYGYTF
>TRBV12-3/TRBV12-4|TRBJ2-1
CASSLYGARRAYNEQFF
>TRBV18|TRBJ1-1
CASSPRSGGPVNTEAFF
>TRBV4-3|TRBJ1-5
CASSQDRDRGVFQPQHF
>TRBV11-2|TRBJ1-2
CASSPLGSVYGYTF
>TRBV19|TRBJ2-5
CASSMGMETQYF
>TRBV7-2|TRBJ1-1
CASSFAPRNTEAFF
>TRBV7-2|TRBJ1-2
CATARDRNNYGYTF
>TRBV5-6|TRBJ2-1
CASSFIPGGPFNEQFF